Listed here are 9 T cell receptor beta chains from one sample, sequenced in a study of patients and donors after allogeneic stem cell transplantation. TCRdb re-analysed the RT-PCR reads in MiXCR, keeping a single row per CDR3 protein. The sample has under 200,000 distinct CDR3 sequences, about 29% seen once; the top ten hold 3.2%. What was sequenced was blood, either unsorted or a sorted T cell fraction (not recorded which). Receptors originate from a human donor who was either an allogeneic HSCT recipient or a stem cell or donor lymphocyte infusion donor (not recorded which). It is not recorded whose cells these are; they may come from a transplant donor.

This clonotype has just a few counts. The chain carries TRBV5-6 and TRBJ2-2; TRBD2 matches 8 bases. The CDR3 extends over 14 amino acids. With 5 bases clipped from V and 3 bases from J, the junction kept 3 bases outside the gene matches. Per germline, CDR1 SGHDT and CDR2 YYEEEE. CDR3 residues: CASRTAGDTGELFF. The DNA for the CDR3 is TGTGCCAGCAGGACAGCGGGGGACACCGGGGAGCTGTTTTTT.

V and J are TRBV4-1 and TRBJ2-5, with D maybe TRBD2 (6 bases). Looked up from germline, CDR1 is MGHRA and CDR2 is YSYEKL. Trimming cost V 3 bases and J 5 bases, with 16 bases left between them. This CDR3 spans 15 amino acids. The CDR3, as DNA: TGCGCCAGCAGCCAGATGGAGGGAGCTGGGGAGACCCAGTACTTC. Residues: CASSQMEGAGETQYF.

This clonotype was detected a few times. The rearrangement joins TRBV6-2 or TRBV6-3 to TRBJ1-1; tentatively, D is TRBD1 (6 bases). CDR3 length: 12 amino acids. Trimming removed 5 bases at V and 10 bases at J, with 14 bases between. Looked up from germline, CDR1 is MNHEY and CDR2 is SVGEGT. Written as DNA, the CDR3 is TGTGCCAGCAGTACAGGGAGACTCGGAGCTTTCTTT. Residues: CASSTGRLGAFF.

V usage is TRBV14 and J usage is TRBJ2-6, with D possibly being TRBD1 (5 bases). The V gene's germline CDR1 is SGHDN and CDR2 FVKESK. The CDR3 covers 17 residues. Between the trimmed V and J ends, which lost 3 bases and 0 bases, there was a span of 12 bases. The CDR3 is CASSHRQYFSGANVLTF. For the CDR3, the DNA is TGTGCCAGCAGCCATCGACAGTATTTCTCTGGGGCCAACGTCCTGACTTTC.

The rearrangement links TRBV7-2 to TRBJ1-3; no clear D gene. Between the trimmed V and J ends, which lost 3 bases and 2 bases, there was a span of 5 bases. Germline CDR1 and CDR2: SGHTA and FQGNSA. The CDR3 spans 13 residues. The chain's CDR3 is CASSFSPGNTIYF. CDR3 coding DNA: TGTGCCAGCAGCTTCAGCCCTGGAAACACCATATATTTT.

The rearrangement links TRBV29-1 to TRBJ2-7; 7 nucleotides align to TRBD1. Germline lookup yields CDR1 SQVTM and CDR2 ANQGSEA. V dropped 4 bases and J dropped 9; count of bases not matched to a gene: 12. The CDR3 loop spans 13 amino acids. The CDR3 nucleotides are TGCAGCGTTGCGAGAGGGGGCTCACAGGGGCAGTACTTC. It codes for CSVARGGSQGQYF.

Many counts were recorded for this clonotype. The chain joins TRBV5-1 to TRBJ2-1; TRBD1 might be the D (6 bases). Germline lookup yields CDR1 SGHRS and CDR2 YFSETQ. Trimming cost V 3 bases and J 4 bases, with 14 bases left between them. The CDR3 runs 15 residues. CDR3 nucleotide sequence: TGCGCCAGCAGCTCGCAGGGGATTGGTTACAATGAGCAGTTCTTC. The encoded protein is CASSSQGIGYNEQFF.

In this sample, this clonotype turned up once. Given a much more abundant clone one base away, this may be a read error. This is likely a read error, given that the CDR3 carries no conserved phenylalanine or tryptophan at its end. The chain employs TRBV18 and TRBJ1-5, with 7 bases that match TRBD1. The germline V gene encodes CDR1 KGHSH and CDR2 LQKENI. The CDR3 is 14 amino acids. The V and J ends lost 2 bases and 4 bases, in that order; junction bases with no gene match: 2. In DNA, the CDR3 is TGTGCCAGCTCACCAGAGACAGGGAATCAGCCCCAGCATCTT. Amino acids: CASSPETGNQPQHL.

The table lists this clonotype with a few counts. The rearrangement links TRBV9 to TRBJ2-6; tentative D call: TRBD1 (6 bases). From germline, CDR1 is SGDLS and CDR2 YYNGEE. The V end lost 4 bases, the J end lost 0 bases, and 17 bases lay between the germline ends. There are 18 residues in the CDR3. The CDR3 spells CASSSRTEFISGANVLTF. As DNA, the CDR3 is TGTGCCAGCAGCTCACGGACAGAATTTATCTCTGGGGCCAACGTCCTGACTTTC.